The T cell receptor beta chain described here comes from a study of OX40 agonist ivuxolimab in advanced cancers. Study summary: Every 2 weeks, ivuxolimab was infused into the patients intravenously at between 0.01 and 10 mg/kg. Dose-escalation patients were diagnosed with hepatocellular carcinoma, melanoma, renal cell cancer or head and neck cancer.

As for this clone: The antigen remains undetermined.

CDR3 length: 13 amino acids. Trimming left V 0 bases short and J 2 bases short, with 7 bases between. CDR1 is GTSNPN, CDR2 SVGIG, per germline (reference sequence). The protocol was immunoSEQ multiplex PCR, while the TCRdb copy is restricted to in-frame clones and leaves out a portion. Seen here are roughly 76,000 clones, 80% to 90% observed once, and the top ten hold roughly 25%. General observations from the study: Low normalized T-cell clonal expansion was also seen in some nonresponders.

This TCR was recovered from an adult with an advanced solid tumor such as melanoma, head and neck, liver or kidney cancer. Here the sequenced sample was CD4+ or CD8+ T cells sorted from blood, taken in a trial of the OX40 agonist ivuxolimab. The chain joins TRBV30 to TRBJ1-1; D is unresolved. The CDR3 reads CAWSVNRNTEAFF. In nucleotides, the CDR3 is TGTGCCTGGAGTGTAAACCGTAACACTGAAGCTTTCTTT.